This T cell receptor beta chain was observed in a study of graft-versus-host responses after intestinal transplantation (dated by TCRdb to the early 2020s). The study in broad terms: Multivisceral, liver-intestinal, or isolated intestinal transplants were received by the recipients. A peak of at least 4% donor T cells among recipient peripheral blood mononuclear cells was the definition used for donor T cell macrochimerism. To identify alloreactive clones, pre-transplant mixed lymphocyte reaction products were sequenced and compared with unstimulated pre-transplant donor and recipient T cells. Every recipient was given anti-thymocyte globulin induction, followed by around three years of maintenance tacrolimus and steroids. Bulk TCR-beta CDR3 sequencing was used to track graft-versus-host and host-versus-graft alloreactive T cell clones in the graft, circulation and bone marrow after intestinal transplantation. Rather than going through the commercial service, samples from a few later patients were sequenced in-house on an Illumina MiSeq and processed with MiXCR. The cohort enrolled 24 intestinal transplant recipients, one of whom was a retransplant, and a few patients without pretransplant specimens were excluded.

With regard to this clone: Its target antigen remains unknown. No base quality information exists; no much larger clone differs at one position.

The sample's time point label, in plain terms: cells obtained before transplantation from donor or recipient. CD3+CD4+ and CD3+CD8+ populations were FACS-sorted from unstimulated pre-transplant donor and recipient cells taken from spleen or lymph nodes. From V the trimming removes 3 bases and from J it removes 0 bases, while the gene matches leave 19 bases of the junction unaccounted for. The CDR3 has 21 amino acids, counting the end cysteine and phenylalanine. Solely the CDR3 DNA is kept, with 63 bases framed from the first base. Looking up the germline V gene yields CDR1 MDHEN and CDR2 SYDVKM. The library was built by means of the immunoSEQ multiplex PCR assay. For most patients, genomic DNA was isolated with the Qiagen DNeasy Blood and Tissue Kit and shipped frozen to Adaptive Biotechnologies for TCR sequencing. For most patients, genomic DNA was subjected to high-throughput TCR-beta CDR3 sequencing by Adaptive Biotechnologies. In the authors' own workflow: TCR sequencing data for approximately 19 patients were retrieved from Adaptive's ImmunoSEQ software; a few other patients were processed with MiXCR and VDJtools. To correct CD4 versus CD8 sorting errors, any sequence found in both subsets at a frequency ratio below 5:1 was removed. CDR3 nucleotide sequences shared between donor and recipient were removed because the origin of such sequences could not be assigned. To count as alloreactive, a clone needed at least 2-fold expansion over unstimulated cells and a minimum CFSE-low frequency of 0.002% (template counts) or 0.001% (read counts). Clones detected in sequenced pre-transplant spleen, lymph node, or MLR CFSE-low populations of the donor or recipient were defined as mappable. The cumulative frequency of alloreactive clones was calculated as a percentage of all sequences, weighted by copy number. In its TCRdb copy, this immuneACCESS table keeps in-frame sequences only and misses some clones. Where compared with another copy, unresolved V genes explain less than half of these, and the others have no known cause. V and J calls and clone size come straight from that table; D and trimming were deduced from the DNA. The sample includes 45,000 to 65,000 clones, with 90% to 95% observed a single time. The leading ten clones occupy 0.38% of the sample.

The full study reports these points: In the allografts of patients with donor T cell macrochimerism, GvH to HvG T cell clonal ratios were high. The relatively low number and heterogeneity of intestinal transplant patients limited the conclusions. GvH clones were found in recipient bone marrow, and some of the GvH clones appeared earlier in ileal mucosa or blood, which is consistent with an intestinal mucosal origin. Early after transplant, peak levels of circulating GvH clones were associated with declines in HvG clones.

The sequence was collected from a human donor who was the organ donor for an intestinal transplant. The sample consisted of unstimulated CD4+ T cells sorted from spleen or lymph node cells, taken before transplant. Rearrangement joined TRBV28 to TRBJ1-5; the junction holds 8 bases that match TRBD1. The bases read TGTGCCAGCAGTTTTGGCCCCCTACAGGGGGTGGGTTATTATAGCAATCAGCCCCAGCATTTT. The encoded protein is CASSFGPLQGVGYYSNQPQHF. Beyond the CDR3, the reference TRBV28 and TRBJ1-5 genes provide the residues; the full variable domain reads: DVKVTQSSRYLVKRTGEKVFLECVQDMDHENMFWYRQDPGLGLRLIYFSYDVKMKEKGDIPEGYSVSREKKERFSLILESASTNQTSMYLCASSFGPLQGVGYYSNQPQHFGDGTRLSIL.